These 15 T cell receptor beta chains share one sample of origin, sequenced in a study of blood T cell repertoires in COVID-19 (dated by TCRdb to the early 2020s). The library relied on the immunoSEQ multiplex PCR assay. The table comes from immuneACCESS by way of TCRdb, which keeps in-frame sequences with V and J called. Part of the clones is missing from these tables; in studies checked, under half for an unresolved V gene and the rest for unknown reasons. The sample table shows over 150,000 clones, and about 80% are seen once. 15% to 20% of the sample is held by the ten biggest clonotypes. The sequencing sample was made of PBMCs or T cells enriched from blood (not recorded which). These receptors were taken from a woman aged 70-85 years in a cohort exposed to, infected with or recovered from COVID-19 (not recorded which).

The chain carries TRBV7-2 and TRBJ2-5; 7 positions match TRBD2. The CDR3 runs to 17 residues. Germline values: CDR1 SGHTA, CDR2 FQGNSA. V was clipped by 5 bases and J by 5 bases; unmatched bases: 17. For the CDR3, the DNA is TGTGCCAGCAGCCCCCGGGGAGGGATACAATCCACGGAGACCCAGTACTTC. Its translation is CASSPRGGIQSTETQYF.

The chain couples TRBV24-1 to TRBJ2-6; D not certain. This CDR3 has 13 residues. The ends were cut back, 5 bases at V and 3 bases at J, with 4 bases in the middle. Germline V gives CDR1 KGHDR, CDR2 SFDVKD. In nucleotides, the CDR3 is TGTGCCACCAGTGGTAGTGGGGCCAACGTCCTGACTTTC. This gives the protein CATSGSGANVLTF.

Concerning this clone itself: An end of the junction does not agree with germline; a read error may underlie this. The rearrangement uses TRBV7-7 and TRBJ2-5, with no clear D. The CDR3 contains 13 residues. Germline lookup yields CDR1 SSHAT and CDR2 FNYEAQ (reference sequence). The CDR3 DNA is TGTGCTAGCAGCTTAGGAGTCGCAGAGACCCAGTACTTC. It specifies CASSLGVAETQYF.

The CDR3 DNA sequence: TGTGCCAGCAGCTTCCAGGGGGTAGGAAATTCACCCCTCCACTTT. It encodes CASSFQGVGNSPLHF. The gene calls are TRBV7-9 and TRBJ1-6; 7 bases are a match to TRBD1. CDR1 is SEHNR and CDR2 is FQNEAQ in the germline V gene (reference sequence). This CDR3 comprises 15 residues. The V and J ends lost 3 bases and 7 bases, in that order; junction bases with no gene match: 6. The complete variable domain, with remaining parts taken from reference TRBV7-9 and TRBJ1-6, reads DTGVSQNPRHKITKRGQNVTFRCDPISEHNRLYWYRQTLGQGPEFLTYFQNEAQLEKSRLLSDRFSAERPKGSFSTLEIQRTEQGDSAMYLCASSFQGVGNSPLHFGNGTRLTVT.

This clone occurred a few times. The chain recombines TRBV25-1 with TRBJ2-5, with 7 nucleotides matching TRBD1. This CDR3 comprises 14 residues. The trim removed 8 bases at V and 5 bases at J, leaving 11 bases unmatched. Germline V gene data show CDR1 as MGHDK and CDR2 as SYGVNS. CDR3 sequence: CASDPADRAETQYF. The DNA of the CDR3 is TGTGCCAGCGACCCCGCAGACAGGGCGGAGACCCAGTACTTC.

The CDR3: CASSEAWTVYGYTF. CDR3 bases: TGTGCCAGCAGTGAAGCCTGGACAGTCTATGGCTACACCTTC. The chain joins TRBV6-1 to TRBJ1-2; perhaps TRBD1 as D (6 bases). This CDR3 contains 14 residues. From germline, CDR1 is MNHNS and CDR2 SASEGT. V dropped 0 bases and J dropped 4 bases, with 9 bases sitting between them.

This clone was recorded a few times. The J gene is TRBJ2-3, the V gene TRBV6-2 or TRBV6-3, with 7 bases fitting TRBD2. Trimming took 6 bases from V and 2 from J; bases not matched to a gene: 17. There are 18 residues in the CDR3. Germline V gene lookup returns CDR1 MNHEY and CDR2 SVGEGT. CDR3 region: CASSPLPGWEGNTDTQYF. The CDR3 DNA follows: TGTGCCAGCAGCCCCCTTCCGGGCTGGGAGGGGAACACAGATACGCAGTATTTT.

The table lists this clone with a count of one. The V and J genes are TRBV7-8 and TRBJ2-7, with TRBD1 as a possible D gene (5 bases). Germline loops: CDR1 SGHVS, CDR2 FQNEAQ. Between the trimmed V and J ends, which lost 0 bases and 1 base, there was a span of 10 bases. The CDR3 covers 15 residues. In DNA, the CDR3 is TGTGCCAGCAGCTTAGCTTTGGACAAGTCCTACGAGCAGTACTTC. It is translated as CASSLALDKSYEQYF.

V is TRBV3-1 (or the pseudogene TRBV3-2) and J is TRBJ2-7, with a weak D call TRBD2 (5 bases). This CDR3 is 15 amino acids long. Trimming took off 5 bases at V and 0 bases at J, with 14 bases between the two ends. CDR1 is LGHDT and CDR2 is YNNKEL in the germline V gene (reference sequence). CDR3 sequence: CASSGSAGSSYEQYF. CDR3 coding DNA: TGTGCCAGCAGCGGCTCGGCGGGTAGCTCCTACGAGCAGTACTTC.

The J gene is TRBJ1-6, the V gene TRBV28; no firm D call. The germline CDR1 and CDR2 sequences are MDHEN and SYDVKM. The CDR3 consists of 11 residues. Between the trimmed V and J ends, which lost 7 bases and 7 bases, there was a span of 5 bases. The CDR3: CASTKNSPLHF. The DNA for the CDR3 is TGTGCCAGCACTAAGAATTCACCCCTCCACTTT.

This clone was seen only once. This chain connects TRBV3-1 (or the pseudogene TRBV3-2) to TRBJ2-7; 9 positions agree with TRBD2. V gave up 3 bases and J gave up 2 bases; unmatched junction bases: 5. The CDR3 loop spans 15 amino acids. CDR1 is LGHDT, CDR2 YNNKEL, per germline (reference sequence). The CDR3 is CASSQTSGAPYEQYF. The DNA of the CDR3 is TGTGCCAGCAGCCAGACTAGCGGAGCTCCCTACGAGCAGTACTTC.

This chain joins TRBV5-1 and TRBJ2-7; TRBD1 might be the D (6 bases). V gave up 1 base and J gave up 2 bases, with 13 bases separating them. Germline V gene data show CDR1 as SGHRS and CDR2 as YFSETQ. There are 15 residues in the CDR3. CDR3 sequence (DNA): TGCGCCAGCAGCTTGCAGGACAGTGTTACCTACGAGCAGTACTTC. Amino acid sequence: CASSLQDSVTYEQYF.

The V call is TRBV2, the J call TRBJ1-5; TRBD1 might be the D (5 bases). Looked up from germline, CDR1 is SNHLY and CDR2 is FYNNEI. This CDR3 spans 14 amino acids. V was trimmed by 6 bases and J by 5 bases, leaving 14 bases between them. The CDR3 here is CASSGVTGDQPQHF. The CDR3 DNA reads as TGTGCCAGCAGCGGGGTAACGGGGGATCAGCCCCAGCATTTT.

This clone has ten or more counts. DNA of the CDR3: TGTGCCAGTAGTATACCAGGGGGACACTATGGCTACACCTTC. Translated, it gives CASSIPGGHYGYTF. The chain is built from TRBV19 and TRBJ1-2, with 7 bases that match TRBD1. Per the germline V gene, CDR1 is LNHDA and CDR2 is SQIVND (reference sequence). The J segment lost 3 bases and the V segment lost 2 bases, leaving 3 bases of the junction unmatched. The CDR3 length is 14 residues.

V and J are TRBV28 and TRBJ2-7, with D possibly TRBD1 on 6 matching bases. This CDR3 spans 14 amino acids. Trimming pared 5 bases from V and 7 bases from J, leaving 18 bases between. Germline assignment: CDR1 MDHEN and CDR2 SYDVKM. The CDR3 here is CASSPGTPRGEQYF. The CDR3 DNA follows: TGTGCCAGCAGTCCCGGGACACCCCGGGGAGAGCAGTACTTC. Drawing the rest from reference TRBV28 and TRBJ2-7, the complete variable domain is DVKVTQSSRYLVKRTGEKVFLECVQDMDHENMFWYRQDPGLGLRLIYFSYDVKMKEKGDIPEGYSVSREKKERFSLILESASTNQTSMYLCASSPGTPRGEQYFGPGTRLTVT.